One and the same sample provided the 16 T cell receptor beta chains below, sequenced in a study of T cell repertoires in cytomegalovirus infection. In TCRdb, the reads were re-called with MiXCR into one record per CDR3 protein. The sample lists 250,000 or so distinct CDR3 sequences, about a sixth occurring once. Sequencing input: CD8+ T cells from PBMCs. Every receptor here comes from a human donor in good health (CMV status not recorded). Some clones in this sample may be carry-over from other donors' samples.

This clonotype has a handful of counts. CDR3 in DNA: TGTGCCAGCAACCTAGTAAGGGGCAGTAATCAGCCCCAGCATTTT. It yields the protein CASNLVRGSNQPQHF. This chain connects TRBV28 to TRBJ1-5, with D tentatively TRBD1 (5 bases). CDR3 length: 15 residues. Trimming removed 7 bases at V and 4 bases at J, with 17 bases between. The germline CDR1 and CDR2 sequences are MDHEN and SYDVKM.

This clonotype was recorded at least ten times. CDR3 DNA sequence: TGTGCCAGCAGTTACCCCGATGTTGAGCAGTTCTTC. Its protein is CASSYPDVEQFF. The chain has TRBV6-2 or TRBV6-3 and TRBJ2-1; no clear D. The length of the CDR3 is 12 residues. V lost 2 bases to trimming and J lost 9 bases, with 8 bases between them. Per germline, CDR1 MNHEY and CDR2 SVGEGT.

This clonotype was seen repeatedly, ten times or more. The chain carries TRBV7-6 and TRBJ1-1; no clear D. This CDR3 has 17 amino acids. Germline values: CDR1 SGHVS, CDR2 FNYEAQ. The V gene lost 0 bases and the J gene lost 0 bases, with 14 bases spanning the gap. The CDR3: CASSLARAGTMNTEAFF. The CDR3 DNA reads TGTGCCAGCAGCTTAGCGAGGGCAGGCACTATGAACACTGAAGCTTTCTTT. Combining the CDR3 with reference TRBV7-6 and TRBJ1-1 gives the whole variable domain GAGVSQSPRYKVTKRGQDVALRCDPISGHVSLYWYRQALGQGPEFLTYFNYEAQQDKSGLPNDRFSAERPEGSISTLTIQRTEQRDSAMYRCASSLARAGTMNTEAFFGQGTRLTVV.

This clonotype was seen a few times. This rearrangement joins TRBV29-1 to TRBJ2-1, with a tentative D call TRBD2 (7 bases). Germline V gene lookup returns CDR1 SQVTM and CDR2 ANQGSEA. This CDR3 is built from 13 residues. The V end was cut by 4 bases, the J end by 3 bases, with 10 bases between. CDR3 residues: CSVGGGHYNEQFF. The CDR3 DNA is TGCAGCGTTGGGGGGGGGCACTACAATGAGCAGTTCTTC.

This chain connects TRBV2 to TRBJ2-1; 14 nucleotides align to TRBD2. Germline V lookup: CDR1 SNHLY, CDR2 FYNNEI. The J segment lost 5 bases and the V segment lost 8 bases, leaving 2 bases of the junction unmatched. There are 14 residues in the CDR3. CDR3 protein: CASVGLAGDNEQFF. The CDR3 DNA is TGTGCCAGCGTGGGACTAGCGGGGGACAATGAGCAGTTCTTC. Variable domain in full (rest from reference TRBV2 and TRBJ2-1): EPEVTQTPSHQVTQMGQEVILRCVPISNHLYFYWYRQILGQKVEFLVSFYNNEISEKSEIFDDQFSVERPDGSNFTLKIRSTKLEDSAMYFCASVGLAGDNEQFFGPGTRLTVL.

The table lists this clonotype with many counts. The rearrangement uses TRBV20-1 and TRBJ2-7; D is perhaps TRBD1 (6 bases). The CDR3 totals 13 residues. Trimming took 5 bases from V and 2 from J, leaving 13 bases between them. CDR1 and CDR2 from the germline V gene are DFQATT and SNEGSKA (reference sequence). The CDR3 loop is CSAEMDSPYEQYF. In DNA form, the CDR3 reads TGCAGTGCTGAAATGGACAGTCCCTACGAGCAGTACTTC.

This chain links TRBV20-1 with TRBJ1-5; 7 positions agree with TRBD1. V dropped 0 bases and J dropped 11; count of bases not matched to a gene: 10. The CDR3 runs 14 residues. Germline-derived CDR1 and CDR2 are DFQATT and SNEGSKA (reference sequence). The CDR3 here is CSARDDRAWPAQHF. CDR3 bases: TGCAGTGCTAGAGATGACAGGGCTTGGCCAGCCCAGCATTTT.

This clonotype was counted a few times. V gene TRBV24-1 combines with J gene TRBJ2-7, with a possible D match to TRBD1 (6 bases). CDR1 KGHDR and CDR2 SFDVKD come from the germline V gene. With 3 bases removed from V and 1 base from J, the gap between germline ends came to 15 bases. CDR3 size: 16 residues. For the CDR3, the DNA is TGTGCCACCAGTGATCCAAAAGTGACAGGTTCCTACGAGCAGTACTTC. Protein: CATSDPKVTGSYEQYF.

This clonotype appeared many times. J is TRBJ1-3 and V is TRBV28; the D gene is possibly TRBD1 (6 bases). Germline loops: CDR1 MDHEN, CDR2 SYDVKM. The CDR3 consists of 17 residues. The ends were cut back, 5 bases at V and 0 bases at J, with 17 bases in the middle. CDR3 protein: CASSNHRDPFSGNTIYF. The CDR3 DNA follows: TGTGCCAGCAGTAACCACAGGGACCCCTTCTCTGGAAACACCATATATTTT. Filled out from reference TRBV28 and TRBJ1-3, the complete variable domain reads DVKVTQSSRYLVKRTGEKVFLECVQDMDHENMFWYRQDPGLGLRLIYFSYDVKMKEKGDIPEGYSVSREKKERFSLILESASTNQTSMYLCASSNHRDPFSGNTIYFGEGSWLTVV.

Here the CDR3 reads CASSLQRPENTEAFF. The CDR3 DNA follows: TGTGCCAGCAGCCTACAGAGACCGGAAAACACTGAAGCTTTCTTT. The V call is TRBV7-4, the J call TRBJ1-1, with D uncertain. The CDR3 totals 15 residues. The germline CDR1 and CDR2 sequences are SGHVT and SQSDAQ. V was clipped by 5 bases and J by 2 bases, with 15 bases between them. The variable domain in full, completed from reference TRBV7-4 and TRBJ1-1, reads GAGVSQSPRYKVAKRGRDVALRCDSISGHVTLYWYRQTLGQGSEVLTYSQSDAQRDKSGRPSGRFSAERPERSVSTLKIQRTEQGDSAVYLCASSLQRPENTEAFFGQGTRLTVV.

The V and J genes are TRBV19 and TRBJ2-2; D not certain. Trimming left V 0 bases short and J 1 base short, with 9 bases between. Germline CDR1 and CDR2: LNHDA and SQIVND (reference sequence). The CDR3 has 16 amino acids. The CDR3: CASSIEAAVNTGELFF. CDR3 in DNA: TGTGCCAGTAGTATAGAGGCGGCAGTGAACACCGGGGAGCTGTTTTTT.

This clonotype appeared many times. The chain combines TRBV29-1 with TRBJ2-1; D may correspond to TRBD1 or TRBD2 (6 bases each). Germline CDR1 SQVTM, CDR2 ANQGSEA. The CDR3 contains 18 residues. V was cut by 6 bases and J by 6 bases, with 30 bases left in between. CDR3 DNA sequence: TGCAGCGTGGGGGCCAACGAAAGAACTAGCTTCGAGGTCAATGAGCAGTTCTTC. It encodes CSVGANERTSFEVNEQFF.

The chain recombines TRBV2 with TRBJ2-1; 10 bases agree with TRBD2. The CDR3 has 15 amino acids. Germline V lookup: CDR1 SNHLY, CDR2 FYNNEI. With 6 bases clipped from V and 6 bases from J, the junction kept 8 bases outside the gene matches. The CDR3 reads CASRLSGGASNEQFF. The CDR3 coding sequence is TGTGCCAGCAGACTAAGCGGGGGGGCGAGCAATGAGCAGTTCTTC.

The sample holds many counts of this clonotype. V usage is TRBV4-2 and J usage is TRBJ1-3, with 7 nucleotides matching TRBD1. The CDR3 is 15 residues long. The junction had 7 bases not matched to a gene; V was cut back by 0 bases and J by 8 bases. From germline, CDR1 is LGHNA and CDR2 YNFKEQ. DNA for the CDR3: TGTGCCAGCAGCCAAGATCGACAGGGTGCGGACACCATATATTTT. This encodes CASSQDRQGADTIYF.

The CDR3, as DNA: TGCAGTGCTGCCGGGACAGTAGGAGTGGAGACCCAGTACTTC. Its protein product is CSAAGTVGVETQYF. This rearrangement joins TRBV20-1 to TRBJ2-5; the match to TRBD1 covers 7 bases. Trimming at V came to 5 bases and at J to 5 bases, leaving 11 bases not matched to a gene. The germline V gene has CDR1 DFQATT and CDR2 SNEGSKA (reference sequence). CDR3 size: 14 residues.

This clonotype has just a few counts. V usage is TRBV4-1 and J usage is TRBJ2-7; the D is unclear. The germline V gene encodes CDR1 MGHRA and CDR2 YSYEKL. This CDR3 has 13 residues. V was trimmed by 2 bases and J by 4 bases, leaving 9 bases between them. CDR3 sequence reads: CASSQKDLYEQYF. CDR3 in DNA: TGCGCCAGCAGCCAAAAGGACCTTTACGAGCAGTACTTC.